The next 3 T cell receptor beta chains were all read from a single sample in a study of PD-L1 blockade in urothelial cancer. This sample's time point: pretreatment peripheral blood. Repertoires were generated with immunoSEQ multiplex PCR, while TCRdb's copy carries only in-frame clones and drops some. In the table there are tens of thousands of clones, roughly 90% of which are singletons. The specimen was PBMCs, collected around atezolizumab (anti-PD-L1) treatment. Source of these receptors: an elderly woman with urothelial cancer.

This chain links TRBV5-1 with TRBJ2-2; 7 bases are a match to TRBD1. The V and J ends lost 3 bases and 6 bases, in that order; junction bases with no gene match: 5. The germline V gene encodes CDR1 SGHRS and CDR2 YFSETQ. This CDR3 comprises 14 residues. The CDR3 region has the DNA TGCGCCAGCAGCTCCTCCGGGACAGCCGGGGAGCTGTTTTTT. It specifies CASSSSGTAGELFF.

CDR3 in amino acids: CASSLDDRAQHF. The CDR3 DNA is TGTGCCAGCAGCTTGGACGACAGGGCCCAGCATTTT. This chain joins TRBV7-2 and TRBJ1-5; 7 nucleotides match TRBD1. Looked up from germline, CDR1 is SGHTA and CDR2 is FQGNSA. CDR3 length: 12 amino acids. Trimming at V came to 3 bases and at J to 11 bases, leaving 4 bases not matched to a gene.

The rearrangement joins TRBV5-1 to TRBJ2-3; D unresolved. Germline V gives CDR1 SGHRS, CDR2 YFSETQ. With 6 bases removed from V and 0 bases from J, the gap between germline ends came to 11 bases. This CDR3 spans 14 amino acids. The CDR3 DNA reads as TGCGCCAGCACCCCCGTGGGCAGCACAGATACGCAGTATTTT. Translating it yields CASTPVGSTDTQYF.